This TCR beta chain originates from a study of T cell responses to AZD1222 COVID-19 vaccine. Study observations and caveats: A mostly white British donor set with more females was recruited, and clonal diversity was possibly underestimated. Two AZD1222 administrations were followed by greater Spike-specific TCR breadth and depth. Regions 160-218 and 743-854 held dominance among vaccine-associated CD4 TCRs, which spanned spike. No repertoire was sampled before or during the peak T cell response, only after it.

V gave up 2 bases and J gave up 1 base; unmatched junction bases: 6. The CDR3 sequence is 16 residues long. In germline, CDR1 is LGHNA, CDR2 YSLEER. TCRdb's table, derived via immunoSEQ multiplex PCR, lists solely in-frame clones and lacks some. Of more than 150,000 clones listed, roughly 94% are singletons. This clone was seen only a few times. As yet, its antigen is unknown. This receptor was identified in an adult who received the AZD1222 COVID-19 vaccine. The chain combines TRBV4-3 with TRBJ1-1; 8 nucleotides align to TRBD1. This specimen was peripheral blood, taken 28 days after the second AZD1222 dose. CDR3 DNA sequence: TGCGCCAGCAGCCAACACGTTACAGGGGGGAACACTGAAGCTTTCTTT. This translates into CASSQHVTGGNTEAFF.